This T cell receptor beta chain derives from a study of beta chain features in type 1 diabetes. The CDR3 runs to 14 residues. The germline CDR1 and CDR2 sequences are SGHDT and YYEEEE. Trimming removed 5 bases from V and 8 bases from J, with 14 bases in between. All of the isolated RNA was reverse transcribed, so expressed TCRB transcripts were sequenced. Clones were sequenced by immunoSEQ multiplex PCR, and TCRdb holds only the in-frame ones, with some missing. The data show 500,000 to 700,000 clones, around 15% seen once. This clone has a handful of counts. This receptor was taken from a man between 18 and 35 years old in good health. The rearrangement uses TRBV5-6 and TRBJ1-6; D is possibly TRBD1 (5 bases). The sequenced material came from naive CD4+ T cells from blood. For the CDR3, the DNA is TGTGCCAGCAGTGTGACAGTCGGAGATTCACCCCTCCACTTT. Protein product: CASSVTVGDSPLHF.